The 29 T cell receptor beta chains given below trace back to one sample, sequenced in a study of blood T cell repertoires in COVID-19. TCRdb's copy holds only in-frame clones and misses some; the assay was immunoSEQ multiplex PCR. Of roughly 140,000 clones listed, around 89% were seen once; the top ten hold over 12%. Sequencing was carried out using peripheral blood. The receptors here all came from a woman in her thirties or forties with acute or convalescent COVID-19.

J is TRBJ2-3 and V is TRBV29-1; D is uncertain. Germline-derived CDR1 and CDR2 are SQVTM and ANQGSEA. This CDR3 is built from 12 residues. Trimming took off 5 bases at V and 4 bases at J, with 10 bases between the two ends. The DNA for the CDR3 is TGCAGCGTTCACCGCTCAGCAGATACGCAGTATTTT. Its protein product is CSVHRSADTQYF.

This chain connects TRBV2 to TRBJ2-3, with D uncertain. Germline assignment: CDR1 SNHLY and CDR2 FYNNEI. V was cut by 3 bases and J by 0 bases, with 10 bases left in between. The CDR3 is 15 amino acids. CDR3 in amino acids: CASSEWSVSTDTQYF. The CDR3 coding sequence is TGTGCCAGCAGTGAGTGGAGCGTTAGCACAGATACGCAGTATTTT.

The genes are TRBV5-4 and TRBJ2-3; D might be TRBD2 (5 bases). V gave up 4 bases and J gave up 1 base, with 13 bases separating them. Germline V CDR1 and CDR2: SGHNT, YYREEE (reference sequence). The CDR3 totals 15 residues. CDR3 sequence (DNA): TGTGCCAGCAGCCTCTGGGGAGCCCGCACAGATACGCAGTATTTT. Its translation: CASSLWGARTDTQYF.

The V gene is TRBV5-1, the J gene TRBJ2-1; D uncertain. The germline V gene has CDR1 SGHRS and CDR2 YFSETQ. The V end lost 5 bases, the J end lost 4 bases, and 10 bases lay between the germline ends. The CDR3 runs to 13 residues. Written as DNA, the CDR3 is TGCGCCAGCAGGGTAGCTGATTACAATGAGCAGTTCTTC. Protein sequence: CASRVADYNEQFF.

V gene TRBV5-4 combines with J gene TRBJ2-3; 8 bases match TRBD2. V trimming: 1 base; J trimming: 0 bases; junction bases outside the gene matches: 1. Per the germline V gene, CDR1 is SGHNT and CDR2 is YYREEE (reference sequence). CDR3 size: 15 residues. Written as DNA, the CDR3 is TGTGCCAGCAGCTTGCCTAGCGGGAGCACAGATACGCAGTATTTT. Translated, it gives CASSLPSGSTDTQYF.

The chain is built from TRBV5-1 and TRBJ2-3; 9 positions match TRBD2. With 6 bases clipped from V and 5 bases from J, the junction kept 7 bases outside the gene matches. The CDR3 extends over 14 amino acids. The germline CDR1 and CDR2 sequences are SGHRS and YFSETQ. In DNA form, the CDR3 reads TGCGCCAGCATAGGCGGGGGGGCGGTAGATACGCAGTATTTT. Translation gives CASIGGGAVDTQYF. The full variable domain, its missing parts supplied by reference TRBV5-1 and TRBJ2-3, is KAGVTQTPRYLIKTRGQQVTLSCSPISGHRSVSWYQQTPGQGLQFLFEYFSETQRNKGNFPGRFSGRQFSNSRSEMNVSTLELGDSALYLCASIGGGAVDTQYFGPGTRLTVL.

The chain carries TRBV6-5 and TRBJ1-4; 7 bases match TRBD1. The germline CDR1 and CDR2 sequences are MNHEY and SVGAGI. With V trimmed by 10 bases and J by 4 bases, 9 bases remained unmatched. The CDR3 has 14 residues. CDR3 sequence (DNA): TGTGCCACGAGAGGGACAGACAATAATGAAAAACTGTTTTTT. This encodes CATRGTDNNEKLFF.

The CDR3 DNA is TGTGCCAGCAACGCAGAGGGGGGGCCGTACACCTTC. Protein: CASNAEGGPYTF. The chain is built from TRBV9 and TRBJ1-2; D might be TRBD1 (6 bases). The CDR3 is 12 amino acids. V was trimmed by 6 bases and J by 11 bases, leaving 17 bases between them. Germline V gives CDR1 SGDLS, CDR2 YYNGEE.

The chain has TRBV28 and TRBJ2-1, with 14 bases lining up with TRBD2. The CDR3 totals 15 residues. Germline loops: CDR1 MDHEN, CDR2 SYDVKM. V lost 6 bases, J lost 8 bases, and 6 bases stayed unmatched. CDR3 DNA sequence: TGTGCCAGCAGATCGGGACTAGCGGGGGTCGATGAGCAGTTCTTC. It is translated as CASRSGLAGVDEQFF.

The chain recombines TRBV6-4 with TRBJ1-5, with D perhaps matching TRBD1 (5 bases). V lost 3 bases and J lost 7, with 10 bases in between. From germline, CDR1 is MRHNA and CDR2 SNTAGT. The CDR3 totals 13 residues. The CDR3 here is CASSEQEGQPQHF. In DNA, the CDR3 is TGTGCCAGCAGTGAACAGGAGGGACAGCCCCAGCATTTT.

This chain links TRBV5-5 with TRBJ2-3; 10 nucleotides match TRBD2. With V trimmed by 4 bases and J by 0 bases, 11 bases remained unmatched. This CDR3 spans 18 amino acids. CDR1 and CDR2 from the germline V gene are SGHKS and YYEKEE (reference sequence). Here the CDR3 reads CASSPRTSGTTSTDTQYF. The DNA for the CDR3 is TGTGCCAGCAGCCCAAGGACTAGCGGAACCACTAGCACAGATACGCAGTATTTT.

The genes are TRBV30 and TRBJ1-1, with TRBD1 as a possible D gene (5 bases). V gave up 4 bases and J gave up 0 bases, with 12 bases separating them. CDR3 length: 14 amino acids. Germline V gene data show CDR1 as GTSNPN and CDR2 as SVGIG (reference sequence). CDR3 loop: CAWIGGDLNTEAFF. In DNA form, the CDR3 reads TGTGCCTGGATCGGAGGGGACCTGAACACTGAAGCTTTCTTT.

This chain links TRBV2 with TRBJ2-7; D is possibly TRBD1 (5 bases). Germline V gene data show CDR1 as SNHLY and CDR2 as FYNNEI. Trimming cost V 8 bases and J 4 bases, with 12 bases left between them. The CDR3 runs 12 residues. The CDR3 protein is CASLAGLYEQYF. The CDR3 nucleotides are TGTGCCAGCTTGGCAGGGTTGTACGAGCAGTACTTC.

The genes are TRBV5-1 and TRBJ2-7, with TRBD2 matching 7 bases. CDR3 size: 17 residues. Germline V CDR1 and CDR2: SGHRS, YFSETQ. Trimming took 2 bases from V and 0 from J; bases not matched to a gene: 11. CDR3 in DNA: TGCGCCAGCAGCTTTGGGGGAGGGCCGATAAGCTCCTACGAGCAGTACTTC. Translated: CASSFGGGPISSYEQYF.

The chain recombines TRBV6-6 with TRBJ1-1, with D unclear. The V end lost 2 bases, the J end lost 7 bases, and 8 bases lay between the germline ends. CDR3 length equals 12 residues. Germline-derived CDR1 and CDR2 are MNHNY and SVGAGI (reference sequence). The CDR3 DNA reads TGTGCCAGCAGTTACGGGGAGGGTGAAGCTTTCTTT. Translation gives CASSYGEGEAFF.

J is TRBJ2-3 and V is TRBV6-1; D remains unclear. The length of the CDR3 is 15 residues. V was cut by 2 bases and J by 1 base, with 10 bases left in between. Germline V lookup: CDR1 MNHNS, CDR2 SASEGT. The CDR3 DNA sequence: TGTGCCAGCAGTGAAACCAGGTCGCGCACAGATACGCAGTATTTT. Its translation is CASSETRSRTDTQYF.

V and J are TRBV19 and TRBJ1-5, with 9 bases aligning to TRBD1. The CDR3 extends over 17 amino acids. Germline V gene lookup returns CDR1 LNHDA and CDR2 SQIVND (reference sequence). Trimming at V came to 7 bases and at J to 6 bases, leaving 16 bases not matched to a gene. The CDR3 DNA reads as TGTGCCAGTACCCCTTTCTCCGGGACAGGGTCAATTCAGCCCCAGCATTTT. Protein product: CASTPFSGTGSIQPQHF.

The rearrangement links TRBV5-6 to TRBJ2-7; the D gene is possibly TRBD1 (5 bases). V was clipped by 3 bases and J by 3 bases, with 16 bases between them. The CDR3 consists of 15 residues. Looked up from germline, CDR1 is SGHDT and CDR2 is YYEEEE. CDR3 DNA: TGTGCCAGCAGCTCCAGGGTTGGCTTTATCTACGAGCAGTACTTC. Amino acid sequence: CASSSRVGFIYEQYF. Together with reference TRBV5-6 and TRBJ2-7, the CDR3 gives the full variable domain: DAGVTQSPTHLIKTRGQQVTLRCSPKSGHDTVSWYQQALGQGPQFIFQYYEEEERQRGNFPDRFSGHQFPNYSSELNVNALLLGDSALYLCASSSRVGFIYEQYFGPGTRLTVT.

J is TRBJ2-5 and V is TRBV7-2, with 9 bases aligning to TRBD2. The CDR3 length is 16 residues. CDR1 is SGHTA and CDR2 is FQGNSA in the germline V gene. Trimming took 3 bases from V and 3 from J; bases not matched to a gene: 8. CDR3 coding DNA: TGTGCCAGCAGCTTGGGACTAGCTGTGTTTGAAGAGACCCAGTACTTC. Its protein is CASSLGLAVFEETQYF.

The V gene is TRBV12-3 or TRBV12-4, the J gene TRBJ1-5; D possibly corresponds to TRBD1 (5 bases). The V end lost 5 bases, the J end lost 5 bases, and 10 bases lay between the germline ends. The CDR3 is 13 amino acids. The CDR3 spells CASSVDRDQPQHF. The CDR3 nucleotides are TGTGCCAGCAGTGTTGACAGAGATCAGCCCCAGCATTTT.

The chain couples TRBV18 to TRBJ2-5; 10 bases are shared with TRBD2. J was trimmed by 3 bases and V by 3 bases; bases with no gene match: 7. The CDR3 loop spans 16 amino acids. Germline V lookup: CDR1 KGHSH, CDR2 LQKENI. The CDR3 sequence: CASSPYNSGGKETQYF. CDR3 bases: TGTGCCAGCTCACCTTACAATAGCGGGGGGAAAGAGACCCAGTACTTC. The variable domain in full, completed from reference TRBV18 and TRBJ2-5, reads NAGVMQNPRHLVRRRGQEARLRCSPMKGHSHVYWYRQLPEEGLKFMVYLQKENIIDESGMPKERFSAEFPKEGPSILRIQQVVRGDSAAYFCASSPYNSGGKETQYFGPGTRLLVL.

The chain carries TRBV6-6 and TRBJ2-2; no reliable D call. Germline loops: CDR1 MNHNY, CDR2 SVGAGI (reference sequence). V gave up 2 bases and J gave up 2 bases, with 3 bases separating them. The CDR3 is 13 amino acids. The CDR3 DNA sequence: TGTGCCAGCAGTTACCTAAACACCGGGGAGCTGTTTTTT. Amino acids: CASSYLNTGELFF.

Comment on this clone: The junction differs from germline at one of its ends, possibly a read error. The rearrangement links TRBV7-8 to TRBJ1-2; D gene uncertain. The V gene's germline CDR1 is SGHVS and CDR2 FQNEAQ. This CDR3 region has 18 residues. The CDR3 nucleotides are TGTGCCAGCAGCCTAGCCGCGGGGAGGTCAAGAGCGATTTATGGCTACACCTTC. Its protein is CASSLAAGRSRAIYGYTF.

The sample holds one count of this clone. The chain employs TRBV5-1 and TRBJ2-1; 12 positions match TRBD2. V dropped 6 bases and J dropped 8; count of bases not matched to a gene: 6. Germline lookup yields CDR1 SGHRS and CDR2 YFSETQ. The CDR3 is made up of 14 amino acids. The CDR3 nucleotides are TGCGCCAGCACGATGACTAGCGGGAGTTATGAGCAGTTCTTC. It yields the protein CASTMTSGSYEQFF.

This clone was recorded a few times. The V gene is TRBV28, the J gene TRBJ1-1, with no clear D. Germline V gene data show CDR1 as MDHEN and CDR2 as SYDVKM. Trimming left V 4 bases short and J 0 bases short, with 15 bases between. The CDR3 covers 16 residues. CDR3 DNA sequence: TGTGCCAGCAGTTCTGAGGCAGTTTTCATGAACACTGAAGCTTTCTTT. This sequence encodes CASSSEAVFMNTEAFF.

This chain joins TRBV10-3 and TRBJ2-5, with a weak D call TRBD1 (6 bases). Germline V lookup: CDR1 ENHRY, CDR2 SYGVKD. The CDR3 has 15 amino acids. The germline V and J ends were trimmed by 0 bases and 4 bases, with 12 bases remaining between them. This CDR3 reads CAISESNRVGETQYF. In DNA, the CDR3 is TGTGCCATCAGTGAGTCGAACAGGGTGGGAGAGACCCAGTACTTC.

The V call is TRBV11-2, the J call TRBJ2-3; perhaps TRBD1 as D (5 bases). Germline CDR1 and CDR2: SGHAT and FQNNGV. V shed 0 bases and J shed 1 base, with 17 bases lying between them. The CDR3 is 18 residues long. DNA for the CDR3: TGTGCCAGCAGCTTAGATAATTGGGGCCCGGTGGGCACAGATACGCAGTATTTT. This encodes CASSLDNWGPVGTDTQYF.

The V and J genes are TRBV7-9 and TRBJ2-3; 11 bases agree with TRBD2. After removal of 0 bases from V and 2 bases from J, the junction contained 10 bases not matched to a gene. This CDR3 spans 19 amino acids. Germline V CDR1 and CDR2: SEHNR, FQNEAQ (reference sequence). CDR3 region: CASSLALTSGSRPTDTQYF. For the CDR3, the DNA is TGTGCCAGCAGCTTAGCGTTAACTAGCGGGAGCCGTCCCACAGATACGCAGTATTTT.

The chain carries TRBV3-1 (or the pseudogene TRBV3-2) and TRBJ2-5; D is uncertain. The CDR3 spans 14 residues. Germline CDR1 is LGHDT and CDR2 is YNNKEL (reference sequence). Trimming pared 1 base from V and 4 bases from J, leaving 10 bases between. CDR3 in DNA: TGTGCCAGCAGCCAAGCGGTTCAGCGAGAGACCCAGTACTTC. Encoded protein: CASSQAVQRETQYF.